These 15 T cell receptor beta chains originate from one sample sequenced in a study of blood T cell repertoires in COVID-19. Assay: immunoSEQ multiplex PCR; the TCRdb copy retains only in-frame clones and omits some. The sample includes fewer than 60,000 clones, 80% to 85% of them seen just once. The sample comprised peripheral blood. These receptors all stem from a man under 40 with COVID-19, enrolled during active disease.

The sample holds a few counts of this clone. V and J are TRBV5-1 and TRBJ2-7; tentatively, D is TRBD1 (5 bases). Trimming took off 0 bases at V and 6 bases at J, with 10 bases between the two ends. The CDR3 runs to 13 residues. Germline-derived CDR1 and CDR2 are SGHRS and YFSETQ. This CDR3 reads CASSLATGREQYF. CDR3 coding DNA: TGCGCCAGCAGCTTGGCTACAGGCCGCGAGCAGTACTTC.

The CDR3, as DNA: TGTGCCAGCAGTCAGGTCGACAGGTTGGGAATCTTGAACTATGGCTACACCTTC. Its translation is CASSQVDRLGILNYGYTF. The chain has TRBV6-2 or TRBV6-3 and TRBJ1-2, with a weak D call TRBD1 (6 bases). Trimming took off 5 bases at V and 2 bases at J, with 24 bases between the two ends. Germline CDR1 and CDR2: MNHEY and SVGEGT. The CDR3 is 18 amino acids.

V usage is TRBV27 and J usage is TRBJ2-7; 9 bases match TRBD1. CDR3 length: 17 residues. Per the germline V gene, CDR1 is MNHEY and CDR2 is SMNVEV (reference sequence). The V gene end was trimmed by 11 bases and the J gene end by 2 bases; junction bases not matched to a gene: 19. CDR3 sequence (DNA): TGTGCCTGCTCAGACCCCCTCGGGACAGGGAATACCTACGAGCAGTACTTC. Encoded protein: CACSDPLGTGNTYEQYF.

CDR3 sequence reads: CASSWTDYSNQPQHF. The CDR3 DNA reads as TGTGCCAGCAGTTGGACAGACTATAGCAATCAGCCCCAGCATTTT. The chain couples TRBV6-2 or TRBV6-3 to TRBJ1-5; D perhaps matches TRBD1 (6 bases). This CDR3 is 15 amino acids long. Germline CDR1 is MNHEY and CDR2 is SVGEGT. The V end lost 4 bases, the J end lost 0 bases, and 10 bases lay between the germline ends.

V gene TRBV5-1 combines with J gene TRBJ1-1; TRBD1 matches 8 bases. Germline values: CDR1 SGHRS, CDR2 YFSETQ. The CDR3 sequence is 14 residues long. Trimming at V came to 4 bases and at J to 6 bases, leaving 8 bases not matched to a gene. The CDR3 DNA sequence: TGCGCCAGCAGCATAGACAGGGGATGGGCTGAAGCTTTCTTT. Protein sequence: CASSIDRGWAEAFF.

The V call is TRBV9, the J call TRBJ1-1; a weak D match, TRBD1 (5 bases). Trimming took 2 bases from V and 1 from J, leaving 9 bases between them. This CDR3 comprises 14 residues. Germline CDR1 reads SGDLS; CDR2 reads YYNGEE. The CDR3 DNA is TGTGCCAGCAGCGTCCGCGGGGCGAACACTGAAGCTTTCTTT. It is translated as CASSVRGANTEAFF.

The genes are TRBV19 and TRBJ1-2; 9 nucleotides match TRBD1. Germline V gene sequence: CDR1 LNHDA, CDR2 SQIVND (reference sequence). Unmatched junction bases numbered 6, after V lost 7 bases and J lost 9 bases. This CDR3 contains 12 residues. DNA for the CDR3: TGTGCCAGTATTCGGACAGGGGCTAGCTACACCTTC. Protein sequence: CASIRTGASYTF. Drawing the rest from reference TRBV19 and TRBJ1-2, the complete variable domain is DGGITQSPKYLFRKEGQNVTLSCEQNLNHDAMYWYRQDPGQGLRLIYYSQIVNDFQKGDIAEGYSVSREKKESFPLTVTSAQKNPTAFYLCASIRTGASYTFGSGTRLTVV.

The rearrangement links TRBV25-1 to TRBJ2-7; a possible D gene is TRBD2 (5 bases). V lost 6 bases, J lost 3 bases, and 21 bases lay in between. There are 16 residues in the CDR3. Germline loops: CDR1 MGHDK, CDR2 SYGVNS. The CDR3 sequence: CASRAGSSGSLYEQYF. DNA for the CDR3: TGTGCCAGCAGGGCGGGTTCATCCGGATCTCTCTACGAGCAGTACTTC.

In nucleotides, the CDR3 is TGTGCCAGCAGATCCGCCGGCGAGGTGGCTTTCTTT. It yields the protein CASRSAGEVAFF. The chain joins TRBV28 to TRBJ1-1; no clear D gene. The germline V gene encodes CDR1 MDHEN and CDR2 SYDVKM. V lost 6 bases and J 11 bases, leaving 16 bases between the germline ends. The CDR3 totals 12 residues.

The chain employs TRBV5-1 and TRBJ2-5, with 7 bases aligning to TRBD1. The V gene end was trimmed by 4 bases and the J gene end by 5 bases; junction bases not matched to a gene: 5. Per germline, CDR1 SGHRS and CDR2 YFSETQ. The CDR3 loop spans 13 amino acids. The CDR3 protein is CASSETGSETQYF. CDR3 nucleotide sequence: TGCGCCAGCAGCGAGACAGGGTCCGAGACCCAGTACTTC.

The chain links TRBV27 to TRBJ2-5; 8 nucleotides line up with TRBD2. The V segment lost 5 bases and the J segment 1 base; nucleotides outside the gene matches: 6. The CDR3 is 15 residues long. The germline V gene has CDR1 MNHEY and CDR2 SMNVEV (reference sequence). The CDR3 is CASSRRTSSQETQYF. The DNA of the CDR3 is TGTGCCAGCAGTCGGCGGACTAGCTCCCAAGAGACCCAGTACTTC.

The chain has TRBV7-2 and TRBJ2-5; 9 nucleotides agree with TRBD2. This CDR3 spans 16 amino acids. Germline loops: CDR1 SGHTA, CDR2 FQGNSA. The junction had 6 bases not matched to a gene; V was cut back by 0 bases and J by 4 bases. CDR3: CASSLALSGSRETQYF. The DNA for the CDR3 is TGTGCCAGCAGCTTAGCTCTTAGCGGGAGTCGAGAGACCCAGTACTTC.

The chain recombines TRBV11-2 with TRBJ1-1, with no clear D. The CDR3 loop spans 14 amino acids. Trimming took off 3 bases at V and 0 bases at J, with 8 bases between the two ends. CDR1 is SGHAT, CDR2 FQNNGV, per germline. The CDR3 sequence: CASSLETVNTEAFF. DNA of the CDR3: TGTGCCAGCAGCTTGGAAACAGTGAACACTGAAGCTTTCTTT. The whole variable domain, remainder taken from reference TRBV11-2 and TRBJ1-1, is EAGVAQSPRYKIIEKRQSVAFWCNPISGHATLYWYQQILGQGPKLLIQFQNNGVVDDSQLPKDRFSAERLKGVDSTLKIQPAKLEDSAVYLCASSLETVNTEAFFGQGTRLTVV.

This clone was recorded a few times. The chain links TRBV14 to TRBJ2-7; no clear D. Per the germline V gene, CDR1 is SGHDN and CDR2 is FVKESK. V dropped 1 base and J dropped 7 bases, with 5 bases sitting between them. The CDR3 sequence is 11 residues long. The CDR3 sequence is CASSQAREQYF. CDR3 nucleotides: TGTGCCAGCAGCCAAGCGAGGGAGCAGTACTTC.

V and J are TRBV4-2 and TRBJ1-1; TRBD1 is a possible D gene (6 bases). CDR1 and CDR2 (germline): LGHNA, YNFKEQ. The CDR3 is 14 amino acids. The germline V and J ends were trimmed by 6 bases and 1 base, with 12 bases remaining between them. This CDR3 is CASRQAGANTEAFF. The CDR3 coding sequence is TGTGCCAGCAGACAGGCGGGGGCGAACACTGAAGCTTTCTTT.